This TCR beta chain was documented in a study of shared clonotypes between healthy human individuals. Across the whole study: A donor's plate count was three for CD4 naive and three for CD4 memory; CD8 naive had two and CD8 memory one. Study-wide findings and caveats: Rarefaction showed that sequencing of sorted subsets was incomplete (despite large depth).

Trimming cost V 4 bases and J 4 bases; bases outside gene matches: 11. The CDR3 has 17 residues. Germline V gives CDR1 SGHTA, CDR2 FQGTGA. As concerns this clone: Antigen unknown.

Libraries were prepared by immunoSEQ multiplex PCR; TCRdb keeps only in-frame clonotypes and omits some of them. Among around 980,000 clones listed, around 78% were seen once. V and J are TRBV7-3 and TRBJ2-1, with 9 bases lining up with TRBD1. The sequenced sample was memory CD4+ T cells from PBMCs. Sample subset: CD45RA-negative fraction. The TCR was taken from a man aged 18 to 30 in good health. Some clones in this sample may be carry-over from other donors' samples. CDR3 sequence (DNA): TGTGCCAGCAGCTATGGACGACCGGGACAGGGTTACAATGAGCAGTTCTTC. It codes for CASSYGRPGQGYNEQFF.